A selection of T cell receptor beta chains follows, all from one sample in a study of blood T cell repertoires in COVID-19. Profiled with immunoSEQ multiplex PCR; TCRdb holds only in-frame clones, not every one. Seen here are about 270,000 clones, 70% to 85% observed once, and the top ten hold about 1.6%. The material sequenced was peripheral blood. These receptors were collected from a human donor with COVID-19, enrolled during active disease. The donor label of this sample is uncertain. The CDR3 runs from the conserved cysteine through the conserved F or W. Each record gives: V gene, clone size, J gene, D gene, CDR3 DNA, CDR3 protein. The D gene is left open where the match is weak. Clone size is given for some rows only: seen once, a few or many times, or a class if the clone is expanded.

TRBV5-5,-,TRBJ1-2,-,TGTGCCAGCAGCCTTGGACAGATTCCGACCCGGGGTGGCTACACCTTC,CASSLGQIPTRGGYTF
TRBV7-3,-,TRBJ2-1,-,TGTGCCAGCAGCCCCCCCCGGGGTCACAGTGAGCAGTTCTTC,CASSPPRGHSEQFF
TRBV15,-,TRBJ1-5,TRBD1,TGTGCCACCAGCGGTCGGGACAGGGGCCCCCTGAGGCCCCAGCATTTT,CATSGRDRGPLRPQHF
TRBV3-1/TRBV3-2,few,TRBJ2-4,-,TGTGCCAGCAGCAGCTGGGACTCCAACATTCAGTACTTC,CASSSWDSNIQYF
TRBV19,-,TRBJ2-7,TRBD1,TGTGCCAGTAGTATAGCCCCTCCTCGGGACAGCTCCTACGAGCAGTACTTC,CASSIAPPRDSSYEQYF
TRBV25-1,-,TRBJ2-4,-,TGTGCCAGCAGTGAAAGGGGGGGAAACATTCAGTACTTC,CASSERGGNIQYF
TRBV6-4,-,TRBJ1-1,-,TGTGCCAGCTCTCGCAGGCAGAACACTGAAGCTTTCTTT,CASSRRQNTEAFF
TRBV7-6,-,TRBJ1-1,-,TGTGCCAGCAGCTTAGCAACAGACCCTGAAGCTTTCTTT,CASSLATDPEAFF
TRBV11-1,-,TRBJ2-5,TRBD1,TGTGCCAGCAGCTTCGGGACAGGGCATGAGACCCAGTACTTC,CASSFGTGHETQYF
TRBV6-2/TRBV6-3,-,TRBJ2-1,-,TGTGCCAGCAGTTGGGAGACAGGGAGGTCTAGCAATGAGCAGTTCTTC,CASSWETGRSSNEQFF
TRBV5-1,-,TRBJ2-1,TRBD2,TGCGCCAGCAGCCAGAGGACTAGCGGGGGGAATGAGCAGTTCTTC,CASSQRTSGGNEQFF
TRBV7-9,many,TRBJ2-7,TRBD2,TGTGCCAGCGGTAAGGGACTAGCGGGAGAATCCTACGAGCAGTACTTC,CASGKGLAGESYEQYF
TRBV5-4,once,TRBJ2-3,TRBD1,TGTGCCAGCAGCTTGGTTAGACAGGGCGGGACAGATACGCAGTATTTT,CASSLVRQGGTDTQYF
TRBV29-1,-,TRBJ2-5,-,TGCAGCGTTAGTGGGCCAGAGACCCAGTACTTC,CSVSGPETQYF
TRBV19,-,TRBJ2-5,-,TGTGCCAGTAGTATAGATCTGGAGGAGACCCAGTACTTC,CASSIDLEETQYF
TRBV12-3/TRBV12-4,-,TRBJ2-2,-,TGTGCCAGCAGTTTGGGCCGCCGCGGGGAGCTGTTTTTT,CASSLGRRGELFF
TRBV7-2,-,TRBJ1-1,TRBD1,TGTGCCAGCAGCCCAGACAGGGGGCGGGGAACTGAAGCTTTCTTT,CASSPDRGRGTEAFF
TRBV29-1,-,TRBJ2-1,-,TGCAGCGTTCTTCCCGACACTAGTACAAGGAATGAGCAGTTCTTC,CSVLPDTSTRNEQFF
TRBV9,-,TRBJ2-7,TRBD1,TGTGCCAGCAGCGTCGGACAGGGTAGGGACGAGCAGTACTTC,CASSVGQGRDEQYF
TRBV10-3,-,TRBJ1-2,-,TGTGCCATCAGTCGAAACCGCCGGGGTGACTATGGCTACACCTTC,CAISRNRRGDYGYTF
TRBV18,-,TRBJ1-3,-,TGTGCCAGCTCACCCCCGGGGTTTGAAGGCCTCAGCTCTGGAAACACCATATATTTT,CASSPPGFEGLSSGNTIYF
TRBV6-4,-,TRBJ1-6,TRBD1,TGTGCCAGCAGTGAAATGGGGACAGGGGATGATTCACCCCTCCACTTT,CASSEMGTGDDSPLHF
TRBV19,-,TRBJ2-3,-,TGTGCCAGTAGTATAGCCCAACGGGACACAGATACGCAGTATTTT,CASSIAQRDTDTQYF
TRBV11-1,-,TRBJ2-5,-,TGTGCCAGCAGCTCAAGACAGCAGTACCAAGAGACCCAGTACTTC,CASSSRQQYQETQYF
TRBV9,few,TRBJ2-7,TRBD1,TGTGCCAGCAGCGTAGACAGGGGGTACGAGCAGTACTTC,CASSVDRGYEQYF
TRBV6-2/TRBV6-3,-,TRBJ2-1,TRBD1,TGTGCCAGCAGCGACAGGGCCTATGAGCAGTTCTTC,CASSDRAYEQFF
TRBV3-1/TRBV3-2,-,TRBJ1-4,TRBD1,TGTGCCAGCAGCCAAGATCCACAGGGGAGGGAAAAACTGTTTTTT,CASSQDPQGREKLFF
TRBV28,-,TRBJ1-1,-,TGTGCCAGCAGTTCCCTAATGGGGGGGCGCAGAACTGAAGCTTTCTTT,CASSSLMGGRRTEAFF
TRBV2,-,TRBJ2-5,-,TGTGCCAGCAGTGAGATGCGAGAGACCCAGTACTTC,CASSEMRETQYF
TRBV5-4,-,TRBJ2-7,TRBD1,TGTGCCAGCAGCTTGACCGGGACAGTGTACGAGCAGTACTTC,CASSLTGTVYEQYF
TRBV19,-,TRBJ2-4,-,TGTGCCAGTAGTATGACTGAAAACATTCAGTACTTC,CASSMTENIQYF
TRBV27,-,TRBJ2-7,-,TGTGCCAGCACCCCGAGCAGGGCGGGGACCTACGAGCAGTACTTC,CASTPSRAGTYEQYF
TRBV5-1,-,TRBJ1-1,-,TGCGCCAGCAGCTTGGCAGGGATCACTGAAGCTTTCTTT,CASSLAGITEAFF
TRBV24-1,-,TRBJ2-5,-,TGTGCCACCAGTAAACAGGATCCACAAGAGACCCAGTACTTC,CATSKQDPQETQYF
TRBV19,once,TRBJ1-1,TRBD1,TGTGCCAGTAGTGCCGGGACAGGGGTTGGCACTGAAGCTTTCTTT,CASSAGTGVGTEAFF
TRBV29-1,-,TRBJ2-7,-,TGCAGCGCCGGGGGTGAGGGACTTTACGAGCAGTACTTC,CSAGGEGLYEQYF
TRBV24-1,-,TRBJ2-7,-,TGTGCCACCAGTGATTTGTCCCCCGGACAAACTTACGAGCAGTACTTC,CATSDLSPGQTYEQYF
TRBV9,-,TRBJ2-1,TRBD2,TGTGCCAGCAGCAAGGGACTAGCGGAAATCAATGAGCAGTTCTTC,CASSKGLAEINEQFF
TRBV10-3,-,TRBJ1-1,TRBD1,TGTGCCATGACAGGGGAACCGAACACTGAAGCTTTCTTT,CAMTGEPNTEAFF
TRBV6-5,-,TRBJ1-1,TRBD1,TGTGCCAGCAGTCGGTCTCAGGGGGCGGATGCTGAAGCTTTCTTT,CASSRSQGADAEAFF
TRBV27,-,TRBJ2-2,TRBD2,TGTGCCAGCAGGTCGAGCGGGAGGGCCATGGCCGGGGAGCTGTTTTTT,CASRSSGRAMAGELFF
TRBV19,-,TRBJ2-7,-,TGTGCCAGTAGTGCCGGGGAGGCGACCTACGAGCAGTACTTC,CASSAGEATYEQYF
TRBV20-1,-,TRBJ2-3,-,TGCAGTGCTAGTGTAAGGACTCAAAGCACAGATACGCAGTATTTT,CSASVRTQSTDTQYF
TRBV28,once,TRBJ2-7,TRBD2,TGTGCCAGCAGGGTCGGGGAGGGAGGTTTCTCCTACGAGCAGTACTTC,CASRVGEGGFSYEQYF
TRBV7-2,-,TRBJ2-5,TRBD1,TGTGCCAGCAGCTTAGGGACAGGGAAAGAGACCCAGTACTTC,CASSLGTGKETQYF
TRBV14,-,TRBJ2-5,TRBD1,TGTGCCAGCAGCCAAGGGAACGGACAGGTTGAGACCCAGTACTTC,CASSQGNGQVETQYF
TRBV11-3,once,TRBJ2-3,TRBD2,TGTGCCAGCAGCGAGGGGACTAGCGGGACCGCAGATACGCAGTATTTT,CASSEGTSGTADTQYF
TRBV7-2,-,TRBJ1-2,-,TGTGCCAGCAGCTTGGGGCAGGGTGGAAATTATGGCTACACCTTC,CASSLGQGGNYGYTF
TRBV6-5,-,TRBJ1-1,-,TGTGCCAGCAGTTACGACATCGGGGTTGACACTGAAGCTTTCTTT,CASSYDIGVDTEAFF
TRBV11-2,-,TRBJ2-3,TRBD2,TGTGCCAGCAGCGCCCGACTAGCGGGCAAAGATACGCAGTATTTT,CASSARLAGKDTQYF
TRBV6-5,-,TRBJ2-7,TRBD2,TGTGCCAGCAGGCTTGGACTAGCGGGGAACTACGAGCAGTACTTC,CASRLGLAGNYEQYF
TRBV3-1/TRBV3-2,-,TRBJ1-2,-,TGTGCCAGCAGCCAAGGAGAGGGGAGGGGCTACACCTTC,CASSQGEGRGYTF
TRBV5-8,-,TRBJ2-1,TRBD2,TGTGCCAGCAGCCCGGGACTAGCGGGAGTTAATGAGCAGTTCTTC,CASSPGLAGVNEQFF
TRBV5-6,-,TRBJ1-1,TRBD1,TGTGCCAGCAGCCCCGGGACAGGGATGAACACTGAAGCTTTCTTT,CASSPGTGMNTEAFF